These T cell receptor beta chains were read from a single sample in a study of monozygotic twins with cystic fibrosis. Generated by immunoSEQ multiplex PCR, the TCRdb table keeps only in-frame clones and is missing some. The sample holds around 30,000 clones, around four fifths seen once. Material for sequencing was blood. All receptors derive from a girl aged 2-9 years with cystic fibrosis. CDR3s include the opening cysteine and the closing phenylalanine or tryptophan. Fields, in order: clone size, J gene, V gene, D gene, CDR3 DNA, CDR3 protein. D genes are given only for firm matches. Size tells how often a clone was seen (once, few, many) or the class of an expanded clone, and some rows leave it out.

>NA|TRBJ2-2|TRBV4-2|TRBD2
TGTGCCAGCAGCCAATTCGGTGGGAGGGCCACCGGGGAGCTGTTTTTT
CASSQFGGRATGELFF
>NA|TRBJ2-5|TRBV29-1|TRBD2
TGCAGCGTTGAAGAAGGTCAGGGACTAGGATTTTGGGAGACCCAGTACTTC
CSVEEGQGLGFWETQYF
>NA|TRBJ2-7|TRBV7-9|NA
TGTGCCAGCAGCTCCACTTCAGGTGTCTACGAGCAGTACTTC
CASSSTSGVYEQYF
>once|TRBJ1-4|TRBV14|NA
TGTGCCAGCAGCCAAGCGACGGGACATAGCAAAGAGGTTGAAAAACTGTTTTTT
CASSQATGHSKEVEKLFF
>NA|TRBJ2-1|TRBV9|NA
TGTGCCAGCAGCGTACCCGGGAGCTCCTACAATGAGCAGTTCTTC
CASSVPGSSYNEQFF
>NA|TRBJ2-1|TRBV25-1|TRBD1
TGTGCCAGCAGTGGGTTGCTCAGGGGGCTCGGCAATGAGCAGTTCTTC
CASSGLLRGLGNEQFF
>NA|TRBJ2-5|TRBV5-1|NA
TGCGCCAGCAGCTTGCCGGGGGAGACCCAGTACTTC
CASSLPGETQYF
>NA|TRBJ1-1|TRBV2|NA
TGTGCCAGCAGTGAAGTAGCAGGGCTAGGCACTGAAGCTTTCTTT
CASSEVAGLGTEAFF
>NA|TRBJ1-2|TRBV9|NA
TGTGCCAGCAGCTACAGGGACTATGGCTACACCTTC
CASSYRDYGYTF
>NA|TRBJ1-2|TRBV5-6|NA
TGTGCCAGCAGCTTGGGCAGGGACTATGGCTACACCTTC
CASSLGRDYGYTF
>NA|TRBJ2-7|TRBV4-1|NA
TGCGCCAGCAGCCCCCATTACGGAGACTCCTACGAGCAGTACTTC
CASSPHYGDSYEQYF
>NA|TRBJ2-1|TRBV2|TRBD2
TGTGCCAGCAGCCCCTTTGCGGGAGGGCCGAATGAGCAGTTCTTC
CASSPFAGGPNEQFF
>NA|TRBJ2-1|TRBV5-6|TRBD2
TGTGCCAGCAGCTTGGTGGGACTAGCGGGAGTTGGGGGTGAGCAGTTCTTC
CASSLVGLAGVGGEQFF
>NA|TRBJ2-3|TRBV14|NA
TGTGCCAGCAGCCAAGACGGGGCCTTGGGCACAGATACGCAGTATTTT
CASSQDGALGTDTQYF
>NA|TRBJ1-1|TRBV5-4|TRBD1
TGTGCCAGCAGTCCTTCCTTGGGGACAGGGATTGAAGCTTTCTTT
CASSPSLGTGIEAFF
>NA|TRBJ1-5|TRBV2|NA
TGTGCCAGCAGGGAATTTGGTAATAGTCAGCCCCAGCATTTT
CASREFGNSQPQHF
>NA|TRBJ1-5|TRBV5-1|NA
TGCGCCAGCAGCCCGCAGGGCTATAGCAATCAGCCCCAGCATTTT
CASSPQGYSNQPQHF
>NA|TRBJ2-7|TRBV4-1|NA
TGCGCCAGCAGCCAAGAAAGGGGTGTCGGGGCCAGCTCCTACGAGCAGTACTTC
CASSQERGVGASSYEQYF
>NA|TRBJ1-5|TRBV30|NA
TGTGCCTGGAGTGCGACAGGAAATCAGCCCCAGCATTTT
CAWSATGNQPQHF
>NA|TRBJ2-7|TRBV6-5|TRBD2
TGTGCCAGCAGTTACTCGTCTAGCGGGGCGTACGAGCAGTACTTC
CASSYSSSGAYEQYF
>NA|TRBJ1-1|TRBV19|NA
TGTGCCAGTAGTACCGGCTACACTGAAGCTTTCTTT
CASSTGYTEAFF
>NA|TRBJ1-2|TRBV9|NA
TGTGCCAGCAGCGCCGAAGGGGGGCCCTCCAGCCCCTATGGCTACACCTTC
CASSAEGGPSSPYGYTF
>NA|TRBJ1-1|TRBV19|NA
TGTGCCAGTAGTATCCATGCAGAGAACACTGAAGCTTTCTTT
CASSIHAENTEAFF
>few|TRBJ1-2|TRBV28|TRBD1
TGTGCCAGCAGTTTCCTCATTGGACAGGGTGGCGGCTACACCTTC
CASSFLIGQGGGYTF
>few|TRBJ1-2|TRBV6-6|NA
TGTGCCAGCATCGACTCTCCTAATACCTATGGCTACACCTTC
CASIDSPNTYGYTF
>NA|TRBJ1-1|TRBV6-4|NA
TGTGCCAGCACCCTAGGCGTAGGGGCCTACACTGAAGCTTTCTTT
CASTLGVGAYTEAFF
>NA|TRBJ1-1|TRBV9|NA
TGTGCCAGCAGCGTAGGACCGGGACAAGTGAACACTGAAGCTTTCTTT
CASSVGPGQVNTEAFF
>once|TRBJ2-7|TRBV5-6|NA
TGTGCCAGCAGCTTCCTTAGATCTGAGCAGTACTTC
CASSFLRSEQYF
>NA|TRBJ2-3|TRBV9|NA
TGTGCCAGCAGCGCTTGGGAGTCCGCAGATACGCAGTATTTT
CASSAWESADTQYF
>NA|TRBJ1-3|TRBV7-9|TRBD1
TGTGCCAGCAGCCCCCCAGGGGGAGCAACTGGAAACACCATATATTTT
CASSPPGGATGNTIYF
>NA|TRBJ2-1|TRBV19|NA
TGTGCCACTTCGCCAGATCCGGCCCCTTATCGCCATGAGCAGTTCTTC
CATSPDPAPYRHEQFF
>NA|TRBJ2-1|TRBV7-9|NA
TGTGCCAGCAGATCTCGGAAGAATGAGCAGTTCTTC
CASRSRKNEQFF
>NA|TRBJ2-1|TRBV5-1|TRBD2
TGCGCCAGCAGCTTGGGACTAGCGGGAGCACCTCTGCAGTTCTTC
CASSLGLAGAPLQFF
>once|TRBJ2-7|TRBV28|NA
TGTGCCAGCAGTTTTGCCAACTTCTACGAGCAGTACTTC
CASSFANFYEQYF
>NA|TRBJ2-7|TRBV4-1|NA
TGCGCCAGCAGCAGGCTCAGAGGGGGCTCCTACGAGCAGTACTTC
CASSRLRGGSYEQYF
>NA|TRBJ2-1|TRBV29-1|NA
TGCAGCGTTCATACGGGAGTATTAGGTGAGCAGTTCTTC
CSVHTGVLGEQFF
>few|TRBJ1-2|TRBV4-1|NA
TGCGCCAGCAGCCATACAGGAAACTATGGCTACACCTTC
CASSHTGNYGYTF
>once|TRBJ2-3|TRBV6-5|NA
TGTGCCAGCAGTCCGCAAGGGGATGCGACAGATACGCAGTATTTT
CASSPQGDATDTQYF
>NA|TRBJ1-1|TRBV5-6|NA
TGTGCCAGCAGCTTGGAGCTGGGCCGGAACACTGAAGCTTTCTTT
CASSLELGRNTEAFF
>NA|TRBJ2-4|TRBV7-2|NA
TGTGCCAGCAGTCGACGGGGCAACCTCATAGCCAAAAACATTCAGTACTTC
CASSRRGNLIAKNIQYF
>NA|TRBJ1-4|TRBV6-1|TRBD1
TGTGCCAGCAGTGAACGACAGGGGGCAACTAATGAAAAACTGTTTTTT
CASSERQGATNEKLFF
>NA|TRBJ1-6|TRBV30|NA
TGTGCCTGGAAGACGACAGTCCTTTTACCCCTCCACTTT
CAWKTTVLLPLHF